This record concerns one T cell receptor (beta chain) sequence. The antigen remains undetermined. This entry comes from a study of PD-1 blockade in classical Hodgkin lymphoma. With no exception, relapse followed autologous stem cell transplantation in all patients, and brentuximab vedotin exposure varied. Thawed PBMCs supplied CD8+ T cells via magnetic negative selection. The protocol was immunoSEQ multiplex PCR, while the TCRdb copy is restricted to in-frame clones and leaves out a portion. The sample gives more than 9,500 clones, approximately 81% of which show up once; about 38% is in the top ten. Findings and limits, study-wide: There was a significant rise in CD4+ TCR diversity by C4D1, with no such rise for CD8+. Patients starting nivolumab less than 1 year after ASCT had lower diversity and were excluded from later analyses.

Germline V lookup: CDR1 SGHDT, CDR2 YYEEEE. CDR3 size: 14 residues. V shed 1 base and J 6 bases; nucleotides not matched to a gene: 5. This chain uses TRBV5-6 with TRBJ1-2; 8 bases match TRBD1. The source of this sequence is a human donor with classical Hodgkin lymphoma. Sequencing used CD8+ T cells from blood, obtained at baseline. In nucleotides, the CDR3 is TGTGCCAGCAGCTTGACGACAGGGGCTGATGGCTACACCTTC. Translation gives CASSLTTGADGYTF.